Below, one TCR beta chain is given with its context. What it recognizes is unknown. It was with 60 Vbeta and 13 Jbeta primers that the PCR ran. Profiled with immunoSEQ multiplex PCR; TCRdb holds only in-frame clones, not every one. This sample has approximately 100,000 clones, with around 81% found just once. The V and J ends lost 1 base and 3 bases, in that order; junction bases with no gene match: 4. Looked up from germline, CDR1 is MNHEY and CDR2 is SMNVEV (reference sequence). The CDR3 has 15 residues. This specimen comes from a study of cytomegalovirus exposure and HLA in healthy donors. Study-level background: Within an early data release were about 90 million unique TCRs drawn from HLA-typed donors. Study outcomes and limitations: Reports described diagnosis of cytomegalovirus status by the classifier as highly specific and sensitive. A later analysis associated 15,000 or so TCR beta sequences with HLA alleles at a 0.05 false discovery rate.

This clonotype originated in a woman aged 25 to 39 in good health and CMV-seronegative. What was sequenced was PBMCs. The rearrangement joins TRBV27 to TRBJ2-7; TRBD2 matches 9 bases. The CDR3 DNA follows: TGTGCCAGCAGTTTATACGGCGGGAGGGGCTACGAGCAGTACTTC. Its protein is CASSLYGGRGYEQYF.